These 24 T cell receptor beta chains were sequenced from one sample in a study of blood T cells in healthy people across ages. A sample-barcoded 5' primer and a J-beta primer mix were used in a second PCR of about 7 to 11 cycles. TCRdb passed the 5' RACE reads through MiXCR, listing each CDR3 protein once. The repertoire holds roughly 700,000 distinct CDR3 sequences, around 48% seen once, with roughly 31% in the top ten. The specimen sequenced was blood. These receptors originate from an older woman in good health.

The chain links TRBV28 to TRBJ2-3, with TRBD1 matching 9 bases. This CDR3 has 17 residues. Germline V gene data show CDR1 as MDHEN and CDR2 as SYDVKM. V shed 5 bases, J shed 4 bases, and the junction held 13 bases outside the gene matches. For the CDR3, the DNA is TGTGCCAGCAGTACACCCCGTCGGGACAGGGACGCAGATACGCAGTATTTT. This encodes CASSTPRRDRDADTQYF.

This clonotype was seen a few times. This rearrangement joins TRBV3-1 to TRBJ2-7; no clear D gene. The CDR3 loop spans 12 amino acids. Trimming removed 6 bases at V and 5 bases at J, with 11 bases between. CDR1 and CDR2 (germline): LGHDT, YNNKEL (reference sequence). Written as DNA, the CDR3 is TGTGCCAGCAGTCAACCTGTCAACGAGCAGTACTTC. Protein product: CASSQPVNEQYF.

This clonotype was seen more than once but under ten times. The rearrangement links TRBV20-1 to TRBJ2-5; weak D call: TRBD2 (5 bases). Germline lookup yields CDR1 DFQATT and CDR2 SNEGSKA (reference sequence). The V end lost 0 bases, the J end lost 0 bases, and 8 bases lay between the germline ends. The CDR3 loop spans 14 amino acids. CDR3 loop: CSARDLADQETQYF. In DNA, the CDR3 is TGCAGTGCTAGAGATCTAGCAGACCAAGAGACCCAGTACTTC.

This clonotype has just a few counts. V and J are TRBV4-3 and TRBJ2-3; 8 positions agree with TRBD1. Germline V CDR1 and CDR2: LGHNA, YSLEER. The CDR3 contains 16 residues. Trimming took 4 bases from V and 1 from J; bases not matched to a gene: 7. The CDR3 DNA is TGCGCCAGCAGCCCCTCGGACAGGGAAGGCACAGATACGCAGTATTTT. It specifies CASSPSDREGTDTQYF.

V usage is TRBV4-2 and J usage is TRBJ1-6; D gene ambiguous. Germline CDR1 is LGHNA and CDR2 is YNFKEQ. The V and J ends lost 1 base and 0 bases respectively, with 4 bases between them. CDR3 length: 15 amino acids. This CDR3 reads CASSQGRSYNSPLHF. CDR3 sequence (DNA): TGTGCCAGCAGCCAAGGGCGCTCCTATAATTCACCCCTCCACTTT.

The rearrangement joins TRBV5-1 to TRBJ2-3, with TRBD1 identical over 11 bases. Germline lookup yields CDR1 SGHRS and CDR2 YFSETQ. CDR3 size: 15 residues. With 4 bases clipped from V and 2 bases from J, the junction kept 3 bases outside the gene matches. The CDR3 coding sequence is TGCGCCAGCAGCGGACAGGGGGCGACCACAGATACGCAGTATTTT. It is translated as CASSGQGATTDTQYF.

This clonotype was seen repeatedly, ten times or more. The V gene is TRBV10-3, the J gene TRBJ2-1; D is ambiguous. V shed 6 bases and J shed 4 bases, with 7 bases lying between them. The V gene's germline CDR1 is ENHRY and CDR2 SYGVKD. This CDR3 has 12 amino acids. DNA of the CDR3: TGTGCCATCAGAGACGAATACAATGAGCAGTTCTTC. Translated, it gives CAIRDEYNEQFF.

The J gene is TRBJ2-3, the V gene TRBV7-2; 8 bases are a match to TRBD1. Unmatched junction bases numbered 5, after V lost 1 base and J lost 2 bases. This CDR3 region has 16 residues. Germline assignment: CDR1 SGHTA and CDR2 FQGNSA. This CDR3 reads CASSLGQGLDTDTQYF. CDR3 bases: TGTGCCAGCAGCTTAGGACAGGGGTTAGACACAGATACGCAGTATTTT.

The CDR3 sequence: CASSQGVPYEQYF. The CDR3 coding sequence is TGTGCCAGCAGCCAAGGTGTGCCCTACGAGCAGTACTTC. The chain recombines TRBV12-3 or TRBV12-4 with TRBJ2-7; D gene unclear. Deletions cut 6 bases from V and 2 bases from J, with 11 bases between. This CDR3 is 13 amino acids long.

The V gene is TRBV20-1, the J gene TRBJ1-6; possibly TRBD1 for D (5 bases). V lost 0 bases, J lost 8 bases, and 11 bases lay in between. Germline CDR1 reads DFQATT; CDR2 reads SNEGSKA (reference sequence). This CDR3 contains 14 residues. CDR3: CSARDQPGDSPLHF. In nucleotides, the CDR3 is TGCAGTGCTAGAGATCAACCGGGGGATTCACCCCTCCACTTT.

This clonotype was found once. V usage is TRBV5-1 and J usage is TRBJ2-7, with D unresolved. With 4 bases removed from V and 3 bases from J, the gap between germline ends came to 11 bases. CDR1 is SGHRS, CDR2 YFSETQ, per germline. This CDR3 spans 13 amino acids. CDR3 DNA: TGCGCCAGCAGCCACTATGCACACTACGAGCAGTACTTC. Its protein product is CASSHYAHYEQYF.

This clonotype was counted a few times. The chain joins TRBV9 to TRBJ2-3, with no clear D. Looked up from germline, CDR1 is SGDLS and CDR2 is YYNGEE. The V end lost 2 bases, the J end lost 4 bases, and 11 bases lay between the germline ends. The CDR3 covers 14 residues. The CDR3 region has the DNA TGTGCCAGCAGCGTTTGGAGTTCCGCAGATACGCAGTATTTT. Amino acids: CASSVWSSADTQYF. Using reference TRBV9 and TRBJ2-3 for the parts outside the CDR3, the full variable domain is DSGVTQTPKHLITATGQRVTLRCSPRSGDLSVYWYQQSLDQGLQFLIQYYNGEERAKGNILERFSAQQFPDLHSELNLSSLELGDSALYFCASSVWSSADTQYFGPGTRLTVL.

This clonotype was counted a few times. The J gene is TRBJ2-1, the V gene TRBV7-2; D unclear. CDR1 and CDR2 from the germline V gene are SGHTA and FQGNSA. This CDR3 has 16 residues. V shed 0 bases and J shed 8 bases, with 17 bases lying between them. The CDR3 region has the DNA TGTGCCAGCAGCTTAGCGCCGGACCCCATGGCCCATGAGCAGTTCTTC. Its protein is CASSLAPDPMAHEQFF. Full variable domain (rest looked up from reference TRBV7-2 and TRBJ2-1): GAGVSQSPSNKVTEKGKDVELRCDPISGHTALYWYRQSLGQGLEFLIYFQGNSAPDKSGLPSDRFSAERTGGSVSTLTIQRTQQEDSAVYLCASSLAPDPMAHEQFFGPGTRLTVL.

This clonotype appeared many times. This chain uses TRBV28 with TRBJ2-7, with a possible D match to TRBD2 (6 bases). The CDR3 runs to 14 residues. V was trimmed by 2 bases and J by 0 bases, leaving 8 bases between them. Germline V gene lookup returns CDR1 MDHEN and CDR2 SYDVKM. The CDR3 nucleotides read TGTGCCAGCAGTTTACGGGGGATCTCCTACGAGCAGTACTTC. Translating gives CASSLRGISYEQYF.

V is TRBV14 and J is TRBJ2-6, with D unclear. Germline CDR1 and CDR2: SGHDN and FVKESK. V lost 6 bases and J lost 3, with 12 bases in between. The CDR3 is made up of 15 amino acids. The CDR3 region has the DNA TGTGCCAGCAGTCAGGTATCTGGTGGGGCCAACGTCCTGACTTTC. Protein product: CASSQVSGGANVLTF.

A few counts support this clonotype. The chain combines TRBV28 with TRBJ2-3, with D unresolved. Trimming left V 7 bases short and J 10 bases short, with 12 bases between. The CDR3 totals 11 residues. The germline V gene has CDR1 MDHEN and CDR2 SYDVKM. CDR3 bases: TGTGCCAGCAATTGGGGTGGGCCGCAGTATTTT. Translating gives CASNWGGPQYF.

The chain recombines TRBV7-2 with TRBJ2-5; D call uncertain. V was clipped by 1 base and J by 11 bases, with 20 bases between them. The germline V gene has CDR1 SGHTA and CDR2 FQGNSA. This CDR3 region has 15 residues. CDR3: CASSLVVSTNNEQYF. CDR3 in DNA: TGTGCCAGCAGCTTAGTGGTCAGTACAAACAATGAGCAGTACTTC.

This chain uses TRBV14 with TRBJ2-1, with 7 bases aligning to TRBD2. Germline assignment: CDR1 SGHDN and CDR2 FVKESK. There are 14 residues in the CDR3. J gave up 9 bases and V 2 bases, and 7 bases lay outside the gene matches. CDR3 bases: TGTGCCAGCAGCCAACACCTAGCGGAGGGTGAGCAGTTCTTC. This codes for CASSQHLAEGEQFF.

This clonotype appeared a few times. The DNA of the CDR3 is TGTGCCAGCACCCAGGGAGCGGGAGGTTACAATGAGCAGTTCTTC. It yields the protein CASTQGAGGYNEQFF. The J gene is TRBJ2-1, the V gene TRBV7-9, with 9 bases aligning to TRBD2. The junction had 8 bases not matched to a gene; V was cut back by 7 bases and J by 4 bases. Per the germline V gene, CDR1 is SEHNR and CDR2 is FQNEAQ (reference sequence). The CDR3 has 15 amino acids.

CDR3 bases: TGCAGCGTTATGCGGGATTCGGGTGGCTACACCTTC. It yields the protein CSVMRDSGGYTF. The rearrangement uses TRBV29-1 and TRBJ1-2, with D hard to call. The V and J ends lost 5 bases and 7 bases respectively, with 14 bases between them. The CDR3 contains 12 residues. Germline V gene lookup returns CDR1 SQVTM and CDR2 ANQGSEA.

The gene calls are TRBV7-2 and TRBJ1-2, with D uncertain. The CDR3 has 12 residues. CDR1 is SGHTA and CDR2 is FQGNSA in the germline V gene. Trimming left V 8 bases short and J 0 bases short, with 7 bases between. DNA of the CDR3: TGTGCCAGCGGCGGAGCTAACTATGGCTACACCTTC. It translates to CASGGANYGYTF.

The table lists this clonotype with a few counts. CDR3 sequence (DNA): TGTGCCAGCTCACAGGGGTCTAACTATGGCTACACCTTC. The encoded protein is CASSQGSNYGYTF. The chain carries TRBV3-1 and TRBJ1-2; 7 positions agree with TRBD1. The CDR3 spans 13 residues. Trimming took 8 bases from V and 0 from J; bases not matched to a gene: 3. The germline V gene has CDR1 LGHDT and CDR2 YNNKEL (reference sequence).

The chain joins TRBV28 to TRBJ2-1; TRBD2 matches 8 bases. The J call may be wrong; the DNA end is better matched by TRBJ2-7. CDR1 and CDR2 (germline): MDHEN, SYDVKM. The CDR3 runs to 16 residues. This CDR3 reads CASSSSSGSPYNEQYF. CDR3 in DNA: TGTGCCAGCAGCTCCTCAAGCGGGAGCCCCTACAATGAGCAGTACTTC.

The chain uses TRBV29-1 and TRBJ2-1, with 12 bases fitting TRBD2. The germline CDR1 and CDR2 sequences are SQVTM and ANQGSEA. V dropped 7 bases and J dropped 10; count of bases not matched to a gene: 11. The CDR3 is 14 amino acids. CDR3 amino acids: CSGRTSGMGKEQFF. The CDR3 DNA reads as TGCAGCGGGAGGACTAGCGGGATGGGGAAGGAGCAGTTCTTC.